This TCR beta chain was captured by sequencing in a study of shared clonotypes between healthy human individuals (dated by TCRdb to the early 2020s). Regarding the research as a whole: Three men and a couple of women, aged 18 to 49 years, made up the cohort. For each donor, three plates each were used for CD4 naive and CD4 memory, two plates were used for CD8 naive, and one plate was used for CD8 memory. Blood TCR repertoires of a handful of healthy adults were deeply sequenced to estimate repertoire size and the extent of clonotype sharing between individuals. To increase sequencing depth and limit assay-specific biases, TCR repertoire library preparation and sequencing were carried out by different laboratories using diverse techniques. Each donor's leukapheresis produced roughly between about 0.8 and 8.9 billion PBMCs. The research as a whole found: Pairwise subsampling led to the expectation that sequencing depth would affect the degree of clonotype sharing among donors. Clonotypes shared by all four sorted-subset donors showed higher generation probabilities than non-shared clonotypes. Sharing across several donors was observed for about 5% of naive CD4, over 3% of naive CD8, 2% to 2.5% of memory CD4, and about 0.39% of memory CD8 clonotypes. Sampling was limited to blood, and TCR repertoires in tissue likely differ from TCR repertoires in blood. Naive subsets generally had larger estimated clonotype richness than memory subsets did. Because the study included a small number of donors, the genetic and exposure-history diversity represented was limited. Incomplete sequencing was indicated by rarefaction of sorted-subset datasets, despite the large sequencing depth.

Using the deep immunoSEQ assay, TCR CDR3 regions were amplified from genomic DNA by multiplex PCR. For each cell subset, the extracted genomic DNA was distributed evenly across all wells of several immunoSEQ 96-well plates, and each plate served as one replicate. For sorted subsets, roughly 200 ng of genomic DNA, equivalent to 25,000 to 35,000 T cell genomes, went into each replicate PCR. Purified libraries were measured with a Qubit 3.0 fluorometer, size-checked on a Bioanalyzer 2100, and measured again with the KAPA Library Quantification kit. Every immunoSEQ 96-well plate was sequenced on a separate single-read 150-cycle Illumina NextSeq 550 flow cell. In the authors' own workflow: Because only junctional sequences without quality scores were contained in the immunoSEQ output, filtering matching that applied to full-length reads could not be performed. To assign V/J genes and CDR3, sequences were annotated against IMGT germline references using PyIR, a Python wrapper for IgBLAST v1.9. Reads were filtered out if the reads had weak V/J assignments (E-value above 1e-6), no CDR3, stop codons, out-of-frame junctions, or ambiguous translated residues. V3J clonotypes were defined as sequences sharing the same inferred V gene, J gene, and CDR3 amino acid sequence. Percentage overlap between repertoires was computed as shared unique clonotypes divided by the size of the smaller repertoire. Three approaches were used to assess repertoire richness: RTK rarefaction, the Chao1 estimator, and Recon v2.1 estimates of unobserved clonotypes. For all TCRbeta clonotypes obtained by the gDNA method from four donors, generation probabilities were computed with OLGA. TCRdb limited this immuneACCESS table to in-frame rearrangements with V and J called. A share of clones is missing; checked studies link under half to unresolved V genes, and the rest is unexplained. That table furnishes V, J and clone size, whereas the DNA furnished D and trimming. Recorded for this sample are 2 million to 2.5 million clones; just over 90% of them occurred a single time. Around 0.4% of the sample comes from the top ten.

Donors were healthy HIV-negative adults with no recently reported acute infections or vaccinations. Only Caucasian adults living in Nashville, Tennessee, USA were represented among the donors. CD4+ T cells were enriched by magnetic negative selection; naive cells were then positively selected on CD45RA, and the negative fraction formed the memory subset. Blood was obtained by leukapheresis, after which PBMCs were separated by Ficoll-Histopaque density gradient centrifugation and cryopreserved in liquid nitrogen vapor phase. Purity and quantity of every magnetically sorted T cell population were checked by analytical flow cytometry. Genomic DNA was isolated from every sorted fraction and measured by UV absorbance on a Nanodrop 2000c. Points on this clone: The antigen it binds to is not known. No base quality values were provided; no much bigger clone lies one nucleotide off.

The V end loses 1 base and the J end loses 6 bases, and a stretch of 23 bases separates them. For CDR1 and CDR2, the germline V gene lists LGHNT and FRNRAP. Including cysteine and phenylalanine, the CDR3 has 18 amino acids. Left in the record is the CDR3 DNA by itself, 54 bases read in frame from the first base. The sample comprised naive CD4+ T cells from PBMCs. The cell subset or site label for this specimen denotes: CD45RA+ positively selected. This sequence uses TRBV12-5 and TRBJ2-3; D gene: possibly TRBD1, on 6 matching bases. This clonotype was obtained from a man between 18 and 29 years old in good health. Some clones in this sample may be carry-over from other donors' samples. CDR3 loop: CASGLAPLNRDVMDTQYF. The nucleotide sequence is TGTGCTAGTGGTTTGGCCCCCCTCAACAGGGATGTTATGGATACGCAGTATTTT.